The 19 T cell receptor beta chains in this list originate from one sample, sequenced in a study of siplizumab effects on memory and regulatory T cells. Assay used: immunoSEQ multiplex PCR; TCRdb lists only in-frame clones, some missing. The top ten hold 0.32% of the sample, which has some 110,000 clones, roughly 91% seen once. The specimen was CD4+ T cells sorted from blood. Every receptor here comes from a human donor in good health.

This chain joins TRBV5-1 and TRBJ2-7, with D perhaps being TRBD1 or TRBD2 (6 bases each). The CDR3 runs 17 residues. The germline gives CDR1 SGHRS, CDR2 YFSETQ. Deletions cut 0 bases from V and 5 bases from J, with 21 bases between. The CDR3 protein is CASSLVGGLARGDEQYF. The CDR3 region has the DNA TGCGCCAGCAGCTTGGTCGGGGGCCTGGCTAGGGGAGACGAGCAGTACTTC.

The chain couples TRBV6-6 to TRBJ1-1, with D possibly matching TRBD1 (5 bases). The CDR3 is 15 residues long. Trimming took off 3 bases at V and 3 bases at J, with 14 bases between the two ends. The germline CDR1 and CDR2 sequences are MNHNY and SVGAGI (reference sequence). The CDR3 sequence is CASSYPGTGYTEAFF. The CDR3 DNA reads as TGTGCCAGCAGTTATCCGGGGACGGGGTACACTGAAGCTTTCTTT.

The chain has TRBV5-1 and TRBJ1-4; TRBD1 is a possible D gene (6 bases). Trimming shortened V by 2 bases and J by 5 bases, and 16 bases separated the two germline ends. This CDR3 contains 16 residues. Germline V gives CDR1 SGHRS, CDR2 YFSETQ. CDR3 bases: TGCGCCAGCAGCTTATCTAGCGGGGGCCAGAATGAAAAACTGTTTTTT. It codes for CASSLSSGGQNEKLFF.

The chain combines TRBV30 with TRBJ1-5, with unresolved D. Germline-derived CDR1 and CDR2 are GTSNPN and SVGIG (reference sequence). The CDR3 spans 13 residues. The V end lost 2 bases, the J end lost 7 bases, and 12 bases lay between the germline ends. CDR3 sequence: CAWSSSGIQPQHF. CDR3 coding DNA: TGTGCCTGGAGTAGTAGCGGCATACAGCCCCAGCATTTT. Looking up the rest from reference TRBV30 and TRBJ1-5 gives the full variable domain: SQTIHQWPATLVQPVGSPLSLECTVEGTSNPNLYWYRQAAGRGLQLLFYSVGIGQISSEVPQNLSASRPQDRQFILSSKKLLLSDSGFYLCAWSSSGIQPQHFGDGTRLSIL.

The V and J genes are TRBV19 and TRBJ2-1; no clear D gene. The V end lost 3 bases, the J end lost 5 bases, and 11 bases lay between the germline ends. Germline CDR1 and CDR2: LNHDA and SQIVND (reference sequence). The CDR3 has 14 residues. This CDR3 is CASSITVSNNEQFF. In DNA, the CDR3 is TGTGCCAGTAGTATCACGGTGTCTAACAATGAGCAGTTCTTC.

This chain joins TRBV30 and TRBJ2-7; D may be TRBD2 (6 bases). The CDR3 runs to 13 residues. Germline values: CDR1 GTSNPN, CDR2 SVGIG (reference sequence). V was trimmed by 5 bases and J by 1 base, leaving 12 bases between them. CDR3 coding DNA: TGTGCCTGGCACCGGGACTTATCCTACGAGCAGTACTTC. Its translation: CAWHRDLSYEQYF.

The V call is TRBV19, the J call TRBJ1-3; D ambiguous. Germline V gene lookup returns CDR1 LNHDA and CDR2 SQIVND (reference sequence). The V end was cut by 2 bases, the J end by 7 bases, with 3 bases between. The CDR3 loop spans 11 amino acids. CDR3 nucleotide sequence: TGTGCCAGTAGTATACTCAACACCATATATTTT. This gives the protein CASSILNTIYF.

This CDR3 is CASSIPGLETQYF. CDR3 in DNA: TGTGCCAGCAGCATCCCGGGCCTTGAGACCCAGTACTTC. The chain couples TRBV7-9 to TRBJ2-5; D is unclear. The CDR3 sequence is 13 residues long. The V gene's germline CDR1 is SEHNR and CDR2 FQNEAQ (reference sequence). V was pared by 5 bases and J by 5 bases, with 12 bases between. Combining the CDR3 with reference TRBV7-9 and TRBJ2-5 gives the whole variable domain DTGVSQNPRHKITKRGQNVTFRCDPISEHNRLYWYRQTLGQGPEFLTYFQNEAQLEKSRLLSDRFSAERPKGSFSTLEIQRTEQGDSAMYLCASSIPGLETQYFGPGTRLLVL.

V is TRBV10-3 and J is TRBJ2-1; the match to TRBD2 covers 7 bases. CDR1 is ENHRY, CDR2 SYGVKD, per germline. The CDR3 contains 17 residues. J lost 5 bases, V lost 10 bases, and 20 bases had no gene match. CDR3 coding DNA: TGTGCCACCCTCGGACGCGGGAGAGGTATTAGCGACAATGAGCAGTTCTTC. As protein: CATLGRGRGISDNEQFF.

This clone was seen more than once but under ten times. The chain uses TRBV27 and TRBJ1-6; D remains ambiguous. V lost 5 bases to trimming and J lost 0 bases, with 14 bases between them. The CDR3 has 17 amino acids. The germline V gene has CDR1 MNHEY and CDR2 SMNVEV (reference sequence). CDR3 nucleotide sequence: TGTGCCAGCAGTCGTTGGGCCGGGAGCTCCTATAATTCACCCCTCCACTTT. Protein product: CASSRWAGSSYNSPLHF.

Concerning this clone: Within the sample, other DNA sequences also encode this same CDR3. The J gene is TRBJ1-2, the V gene TRBV19; D is ambiguous. Trimming cost V 3 bases and J 1 base, with 9 bases left between them. The V gene's germline CDR1 is LNHDA and CDR2 SQIVND (reference sequence). The CDR3 has 14 residues. CDR3 loop: CASSIVRGNYGYTF. The CDR3 DNA sequence: TGTGCCAGTAGTATTGTTCGGGGTAACTATGGCTACACCTTC.

This rearrangement joins TRBV5-1 to TRBJ2-1, with D possibly TRBD2 on 5 matching bases. V was pared by 3 bases and J by 6 bases, with 10 bases between. The CDR3 spans 13 residues. Germline values: CDR1 SGHRS, CDR2 YFSETQ. CDR3 nucleotides: TGCGCCAGCAGCTCAGGACTTCTCAATGAGCAGTTCTTC. Protein sequence: CASSSGLLNEQFF.

The chain recombines TRBV7-3 with TRBJ2-3; tentative D call: TRBD1 (5 bases). CDR1 and CDR2 from the germline V gene are SGHTA and FQGTGA. CDR3 length equals 13 residues. The V gene lost 2 bases and the J gene lost 4 bases, with 7 bases spanning the gap. As DNA, the CDR3 is TGTGCCAGCAGCTTACAGGGCGCAGATACGCAGTATTTT. Protein product: CASSLQGADTQYF.

The V gene is TRBV2, the J gene TRBJ2-7; 7 nucleotides align to TRBD1. Germline V lookup: CDR1 SNHLY, CDR2 FYNNEI. This CDR3 contains 14 residues. The V segment lost 3 bases and the J segment 7 bases; nucleotides outside the gene matches: 9. The CDR3 region has the DNA TGTGCCAGCAGTGATAGGGACAGACCTCGTGAGCAGTACTTC. It encodes CASSDRDRPREQYF.

CDR3 in amino acids: CSSREGGQGTEAFF. The CDR3 DNA reads as TGCAGCTCCAGAGAGGGGGGGCAGGGCACTGAAGCTTTCTTT. The chain is built from TRBV29-1 and TRBJ1-1; a possible D gene is TRBD1 (6 bases). The germline gives CDR1 SQVTM, CDR2 ANQGSEA. The CDR3 loop spans 14 amino acids. V was shortened by 8 bases and J by 4 bases, with 20 bases between the two germline ends.

The chain combines TRBV27 with TRBJ1-5; maybe TRBD1 (6 bases). This CDR3 has 15 residues. Germline assignment: CDR1 MNHEY and CDR2 SMNVEV (reference sequence). V was cut by 1 base and J by 5 bases, with 12 bases left in between. CDR3 residues: CASSLLGGAHQPQHF. The CDR3 nucleotides read TGTGCCAGCAGTTTATTAGGGGGGGCTCATCAGCCCCAGCATTTT.

J is TRBJ1-2 and V is TRBV6-1; 12 nucleotides line up with TRBD1. This CDR3 is 15 amino acids long. The V gene end was trimmed by 4 bases and the J gene end by 5 bases; junction bases not matched to a gene: 5. CDR1 and CDR2 (germline): MNHNS, SASEGT. The CDR3 nucleotides read TGTGCCAGCAGTGCGGGACAGGGGGCAGTTTATGGCTACACCTTC. Translation: CASSAGQGAVYGYTF.

V is TRBV7-9 and J is TRBJ2-7; TRBD2 is a possible D gene (6 bases). The CDR3 runs 14 residues. CDR1 is SEHNR, CDR2 FQNEAQ, per germline (reference sequence). V was pared by 1 base and J by 3 bases, with 10 bases between. In nucleotides, the CDR3 is TGTGCCAGCAGCTTAGGGCAGGGAGGCTACGAGCAGTACTTC. Encoded protein: CASSLGQGGYEQYF.

This clone has a single count. J is TRBJ2-7 and V is TRBV7-9; 16 bases fit TRBD2. Per germline, CDR1 SEHNR and CDR2 FQNEAQ (reference sequence). The CDR3 has 14 residues. Trimming cost V 8 bases and J 6 bases; bases outside gene matches: 4. The CDR3 region has the DNA TGTGCCAGCGGGACTAGCGGGAGGGCCGGCGAGCAGTACTTC. This sequence encodes CASGTSGRAGEQYF.